Listed here are 6 T cell receptor beta chains from one sample, sequenced in a study of T cells after yellow fever vaccination. A single record per CDR3 protein comes from TCRdb applying MiXCR to the 5' RACE reads. The top ten hold about 38% of the sample, which has around 63,000 distinct CDR3 sequences, 6.5% to 9% seen once. The sequencing used CD8+ T cells sorted from PBMCs, collected 15 days after the yellow fever booster vaccination. The receptors originated from a man younger than 40 who received the YFV17D yellow fever vaccine.

This clonotype has at least ten counts. The CDR3 sequence: CAIQNRGETEAFF. In DNA, the CDR3 is TGTGCCATCCAAAACAGGGGGGAGACTGAAGCTTTCTTT. The chain couples TRBV10-3 to TRBJ1-1, with 8 bases aligning to TRBD1. The V segment lost 8 bases and the J segment 5 bases; nucleotides outside the gene matches: 7. The CDR3 length is 13 residues. The germline V gene encodes CDR1 ENHRY and CDR2 SYGVKD.

This clonotype appeared many times. The chain employs TRBV7-3 and TRBJ2-5, with 13 bases aligning to TRBD2. The CDR3 totals 15 residues. CDR1 and CDR2 (germline): SGHTA, FQGTGA. The V and J ends lost 5 bases and 9 bases, in that order; junction bases with no gene match: 9. CDR3 in amino acids: CASSTGLAGVEAQYF. The CDR3, as DNA: TGTGCCAGCAGCACTGGACTAGCGGGAGTTGAGGCCCAGTACTTC. Looking up the rest from reference TRBV7-3 and TRBJ2-5 gives the full variable domain: GAGVSQTPSNKVTEKGKYVELRCDPISGHTALYWYRQSLGQGPEFLIYFQGTGAADDSGLPNDRFFAVRPEGSVSTLKIQRTERGDSAVYLCASSTGLAGVEAQYFGPGTRLLVL.

There are a few counts of this clonotype. The J gene is TRBJ2-3, the V gene TRBV7-6; D is undetermined. V was clipped by 11 bases and J by 0 bases, with 15 bases between them. The CDR3 consists of 14 residues. CDR1 SGHVS and CDR2 FNYEAQ come from the germline V gene. The DNA for the CDR3 is TGTGCCGCCAGCCCAAGATTGAGCACAGATACGCAGTATTTT. Residues: CAASPRLSTDTQYF.

This clonotype was detected many times. The chain carries TRBV18 and TRBJ2-1, with 10 positions matching TRBD1. This CDR3 comprises 16 residues. Germline assignment: CDR1 KGHSH and CDR2 LQKENI. V lost 3 bases and J lost 4; bases outside the gene matches: 6. CDR3 residues: CASSPKGQGIYNEQFF. CDR3 bases: TGTGCCAGCTCACCCAAGGGACAGGGGATTTACAATGAGCAGTTCTTC.

In the case of this clonotype: This may be a read error, as it is one base from a much larger clone. The chain has TRBV20-1 and TRBJ2-2, with 13 positions matching TRBD2. The CDR3 loop spans 16 amino acids. Per germline, CDR1 DFQATT and CDR2 SNEGSKA (reference sequence). The CDR3 nucleotides read TGCTGTGCTAGTGCGACTAGCGGGAGGTTAGGCGGGGAGCTGTTTTTT. As protein: CCASATSGRLGGELFF.

Remarks on this clonotype: A read error may explain this, as a much larger clone is one base away. The rearrangement joins TRBV11-2 to TRBJ2-3; D gene unclear. This CDR3 has 12 residues. Germline CDR1 SGHAT, CDR2 FQNNGV. The CDR3 protein is CASFQVPDSQYF. CDR3 DNA: TGTGCCAGCTTTCAGGTCCCAGATTCGCAGTATTTT.